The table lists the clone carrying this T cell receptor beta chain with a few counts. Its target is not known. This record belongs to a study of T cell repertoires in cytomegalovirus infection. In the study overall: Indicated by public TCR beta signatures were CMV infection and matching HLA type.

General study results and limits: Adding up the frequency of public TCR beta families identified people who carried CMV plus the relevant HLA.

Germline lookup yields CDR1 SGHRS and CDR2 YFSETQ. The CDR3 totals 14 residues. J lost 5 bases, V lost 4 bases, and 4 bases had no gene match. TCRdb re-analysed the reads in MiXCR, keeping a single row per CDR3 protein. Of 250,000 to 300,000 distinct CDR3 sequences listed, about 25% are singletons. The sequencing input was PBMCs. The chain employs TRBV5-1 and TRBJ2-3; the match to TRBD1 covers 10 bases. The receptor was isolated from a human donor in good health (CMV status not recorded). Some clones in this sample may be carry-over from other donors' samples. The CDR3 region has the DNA TGCGCCAGCAGCGTCGGGACAGGGGAAGATACGCAGTATTTT. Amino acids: CASSVGTGEDTQYF.